This T cell receptor (beta chain) stems from a study of blood T cells in healthy people across ages. Study outcomes and limitations: For the donors, CMV status was unknown and possibly confounded expanded clonotype changes. The recorded TCR beta diversity per million T cells decreased in a roughly linear manner with age. When one million T cells were used, diversity estimates were thought to be underestimates.

A J-beta primer mix and a sample-barcoded 5' primer were used in a second PCR of roughly 7 to 12 cycles. TCRdb independently ran MiXCR on the 5' RACE reads; one entry per CDR3 protein. The sample consists of hundreds of thousands of distinct CDR3 sequences, approximately 31% of them appearing once. Around 10 milliliters of peripheral blood were drawn from each donor. On this clonotype itself: Its specificity is unknown.

CDR3 size: 17 residues. CDR1 and CDR2 (germline): SGHDT, YYEEEE. The V call is TRBV5-6, the J call TRBJ2-5; D unresolved. The DNA end favors TRBJ2-7, so the J call may be wrong. Sequenced input: blood. This clonotype was sampled from a woman older than 75 in good health. CDR3 protein: CASSFRRVPNEYYEQYF. CDR3 DNA: TGTGCCAGCAGCTTTCGTAGGGTCCCAAACGAATACTACGAGCAGTACTTC.